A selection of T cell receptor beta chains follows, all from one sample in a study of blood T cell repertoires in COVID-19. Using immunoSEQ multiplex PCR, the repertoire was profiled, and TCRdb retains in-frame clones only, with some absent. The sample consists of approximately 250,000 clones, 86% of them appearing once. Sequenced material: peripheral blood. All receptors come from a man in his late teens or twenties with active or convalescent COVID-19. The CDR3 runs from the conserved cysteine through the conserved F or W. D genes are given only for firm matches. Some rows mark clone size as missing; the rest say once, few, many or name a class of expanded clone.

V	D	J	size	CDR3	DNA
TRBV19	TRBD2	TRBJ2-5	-	CASSTIAGVTETQYF	TGTGCCAGTAGTACTATAGCGGGAGTTACAGAGACCCAGTACTTC
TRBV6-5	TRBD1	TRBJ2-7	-	CASSYGTGAYEQYF	TGTGCCAGCAGTTACGGGACAGGAGCCTACGAGCAGTACTTC
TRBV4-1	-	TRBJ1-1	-	CASSHRFSNMNTEAFF	TGCGCCAGCAGCCACCGATTTTCAAACATGAACACTGAAGCTTTCTTT
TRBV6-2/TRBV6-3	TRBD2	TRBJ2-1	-	CASSYLGLAGVSEQFF	TGTGCCAGCAGTTACCTCGGACTAGCGGGAGTATCTGAGCAGTTCTTC
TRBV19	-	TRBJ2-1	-	CASSIDRDNEQFF	TGTGCCAGTAGTATAGATCGAGACAATGAGCAGTTCTTC
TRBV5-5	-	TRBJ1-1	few	CASSMRSGGPLLTSEAFF	TGTGCCAGCAGCATGAGGTCGGGGGGTCCGCTACTGACCAGCGAAGCTTTCTTT
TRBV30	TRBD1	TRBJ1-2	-	CASTKGQGIYGYTF	TGTGCCTCGACAAAGGGACAGGGAATCTATGGCTACACCTTC
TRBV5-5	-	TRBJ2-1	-	CASSRFEYNEQFF	TGTGCCAGCAGCCGGTTCGAGTACAATGAGCAGTTCTTC
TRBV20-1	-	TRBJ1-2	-	CSAQAGEGHTF	TGCAGTGCCCAAGCCGGGGAAGGTCACACCTTC
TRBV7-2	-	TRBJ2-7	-	CASSPGDGAYEQYF	TGTGCCAGCAGCCCAGGGGACGGAGCCTACGAGCAGTACTTC
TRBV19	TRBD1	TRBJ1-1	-	CASSTGQGGEANTEAFF	TGTGCCAGTAGTACCGGACAGGGTGGGGAGGCGAACACTGAAGCTTTCTTT
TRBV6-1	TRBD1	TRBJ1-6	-	CASSEPGGRSYNSPLHF	TGTGCCAGCAGTGAGCCAGGGGGCCGCTCCTATAATTCACCCCTCCACTTT
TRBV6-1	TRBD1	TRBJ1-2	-	CASSEAEFTTTGGRKGGYTF	TGTGCCAGCAGTGAAGCAGAATTCACTACGACAGGGGGAAGAAAGGGTGGCTACACCTTC